The T cell receptor (beta chain) under discussion was sequenced for a study of T cell clusters in autoimmune cytopenias (dated by TCRdb to the late 2010s). Context from the whole study: Healthy donor controls had a mean age of 56 years and a median age of about 64 years, with about 50% of the 43 female. The goal of the study was to determine whether autoimmune cytopenia patients have a disease-specific immune repertoire signature that could serve as a blood-based biomarker. Autoimmune hepatitis repertoires were compared with those of 20 to 25 age- and sex-matched healthy donors. Controls were some 25 age-matched healthy donors for primary cytopenia and 14 age-matched CLL patients for secondary cytopenia. TRB sequencing reached a median depth of around 52,000 reads per sample and yielded a median of approximately 2,200 distinct TRB clonotypes per sample. In autoimmune cytopenia patients, peripheral blood TRB and IGH repertoires were sequenced during active disease and over treatment follow-up, together with healthy, CLL and autoimmune hepatitis controls.

Broad study findings and their caveats: TRB repertoire shifts, with less even repertoires observed in secondary cytopenia and CLL, were mostly attributed to lymphoma bias rather than autoimmunity. GLIPH suggested that primary autoimmune cytopenia patients lacked physiological T cell clusters: 40 to 60 clusters were exclusive to healthy donors versus fewer than 20 exclusive to patients. In the comparison of secondary cytopenia with CLL, no cluster-lack signature showed up, apparently because the dominant lymphoma-associated repertoire masked the signature. The T cell clusters were only ever defined in silico, so experimental validation of their functional role was still needed. Compared with active autoimmune hepatitis patients, healthy donors had almost three times as many exclusive TRB clusters, a finding consistent with an autoimmunity-wide signature.

Points on this clonotype: The clone's antigen remains unknown.

Multiplex PCR with a touch-down protocol amplified TRB rearrangements, with the TRB-A and TRB-B primer pools combined in a single tube. Illumina adapters and sample indices were added to the amplicons through two consecutive PCR reactions performed with Phusion HS II polymerase. After gel purification with the NucleoSpin Gel and PCR Clean-up kit, the amplicons were quantified by Qubit and checked for quality on an Agilent 2100 Bioanalyzer. Sequencing of the libraries was done on an Illumina MiSeq with 600-cycle, single-indexed, paired-end runs. The original methods were these. TRB reads were aligned and assembled with MiXCR version 2.1.12 using the default MiXCR reference library. A clone was defined by each unique CDR3 nucleotide sequence, and analysis was restricted to productive sequences with at least two reads. Repertoire diversity was assessed with alpha-parameterized diversity profiles (alpha 0 to 5), including the Shannon (alpha 1) and Simpson (alpha 2) indices, which were computed with an R script. The tcR package was used to compute combinatorial TRB VJ usage, and cohorts were compared on this usage by principal component analysis with ade4. GLIPH was used to cluster TCRbeta CDR3s in pairs of cohorts matched for age and read depth, and a Wilcoxon test was used to compare cluster frequencies. The reads, reprocessed by TCRdb, yield one row per CDR3 protein sequence and no DNA. The V and J calls follow TCRdb's processing rather than the paper's. The sample's table lists a count of nearly 15,000 distinct CDR3 sequences. The ten largest clones capture 3% to 4.5% of the sample.

Per sample, approximately 270 ng of peripheral blood genomic DNA, approximately 37,500 genome equivalents, was used for TRB amplification. The CDR3, from cysteine to phenylalanine, totals 15 residues. No coding sequence is recorded. CDR1 KGHDR and CDR2 SFDVKD are derived from the germline V gene. These data were likewise used in another study, on T cell repertoires in aging, cancer and after chemotherapy. As the second publication notes: Donors were distributed across six age groups ranging from 30 or younger to 70 or older, with at least three individuals included per group. TCR repertoires from healthy donor controls were recorded over periods of several months to years and showed clear clonal overlap between repeated samplings. The complete dataset included approximately 8.8 million TCR reads. Compared with age-matched healthy donors, untreated patients with either hematological or solid cancers had significantly lower TCR diversity in the blood along with higher clonality. Declining TCR diversity with age in healthy donors was mainly explained by loss of richness; in cancer patients, loss of evenness also contributed. In both cancer cohorts, the median generation probability rose over the chemotherapy interval, which suggests that the repertoire was reconstituted through rebound thymic output. According to the authors, the repertoire data do not permit conclusions about immunological memory after chemotherapy. Peripheral blood TCR beta repertoires from healthy donors and cancer patients were profiled to examine immunoaging and T cell reconstitution after chemotherapy. Alongside some 98 healthy donors serving as a reference group, the cohort included some 210 cancer patients, of whom some 90 had hematological cancers and 120 to 130 had solid cancers. Processing of the TRB sequences was carried out with MiXCR versions 2.12 and 3.0.5. Repertoire metrics included Shannon diversity, evenness, clonality (one minus evenness), and alpha-parameterized diversity profiles from alpha 0 to 5. Generation probabilities of clones in paired pre- and post-chemotherapy samples were computed with the IGoR algorithm.

The sequence was collected from a human donor in good health. The chain is made from TRBV24-1 and TRBJ2-3; TCRdb calls TRBD2, which cannot be checked without DNA. Sequenced input: peripheral blood. The CDR3 here reads CATSGRQGDTDTQYF.